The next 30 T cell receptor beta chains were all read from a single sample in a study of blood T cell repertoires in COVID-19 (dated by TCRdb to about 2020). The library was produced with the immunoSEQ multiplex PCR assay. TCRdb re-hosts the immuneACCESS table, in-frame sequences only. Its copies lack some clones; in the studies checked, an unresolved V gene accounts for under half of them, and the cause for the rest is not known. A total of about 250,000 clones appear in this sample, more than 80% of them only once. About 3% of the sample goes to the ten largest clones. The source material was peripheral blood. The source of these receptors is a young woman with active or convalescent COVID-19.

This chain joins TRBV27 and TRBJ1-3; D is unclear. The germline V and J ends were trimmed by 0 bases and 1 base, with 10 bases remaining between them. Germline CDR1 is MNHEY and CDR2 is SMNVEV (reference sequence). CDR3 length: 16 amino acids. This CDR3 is CASSLSYRPSGNTIYF. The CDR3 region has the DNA TGTGCCAGCAGTTTATCGTACAGACCTTCTGGAAACACCATATATTTT.

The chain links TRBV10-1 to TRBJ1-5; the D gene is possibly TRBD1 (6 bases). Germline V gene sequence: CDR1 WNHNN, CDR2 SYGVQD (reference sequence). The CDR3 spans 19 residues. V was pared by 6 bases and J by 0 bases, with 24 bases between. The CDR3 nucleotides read TGCGCCAGCAGCGACCGCCCGGGGGGCGGTTATTATAGCAATCAGCCCCAGCATTTT. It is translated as CASSDRPGGGYYSNQPQHF.

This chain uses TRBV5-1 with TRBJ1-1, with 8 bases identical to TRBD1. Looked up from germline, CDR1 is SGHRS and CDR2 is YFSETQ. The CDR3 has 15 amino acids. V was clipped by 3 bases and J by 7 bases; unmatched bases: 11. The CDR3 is CASSSTGEAAIEAFF. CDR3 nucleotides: TGCGCCAGCAGCTCGACAGGGGAGGCTGCCATTGAAGCTTTCTTT. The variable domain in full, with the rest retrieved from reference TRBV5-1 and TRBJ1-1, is KAGVTQTPRYLIKTRGQQVTLSCSPISGHRSVSWYQQTPGQGLQFLFEYFSETQRNKGNFPGRFSGRQFSNSRSEMNVSTLELGDSALYLCASSSTGEAAIEAFFGQGTRLTVV.

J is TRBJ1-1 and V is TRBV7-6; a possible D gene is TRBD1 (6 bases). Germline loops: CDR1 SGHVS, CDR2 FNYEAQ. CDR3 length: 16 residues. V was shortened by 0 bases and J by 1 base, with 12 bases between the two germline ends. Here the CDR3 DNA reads TGTGCCAGCAGCTTAGCGGGGGGGCAGGGGAACACTGAAGCTTTCTTT. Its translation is CASSLAGGQGNTEAFF. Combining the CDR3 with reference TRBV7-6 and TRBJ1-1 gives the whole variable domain GAGVSQSPRYKVTKRGQDVALRCDPISGHVSLYWYRQALGQGPEFLTYFNYEAQQDKSGLPNDRFSAERPEGSISTLTIQRTEQRDSAMYRCASSLAGGQGNTEAFFGQGTRLTVV.

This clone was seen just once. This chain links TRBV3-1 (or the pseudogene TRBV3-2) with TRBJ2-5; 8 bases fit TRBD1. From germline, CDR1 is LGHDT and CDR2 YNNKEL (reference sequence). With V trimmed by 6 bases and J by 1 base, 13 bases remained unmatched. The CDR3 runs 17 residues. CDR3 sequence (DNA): TGTGCCAGCAGGGTCATGCAGGGGGCCAAGGTCCAAGAGACCCAGTACTTC. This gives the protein CASRVMQGAKVQETQYF.

The CDR3 sequence: CASRPQSSGNTIYF. CDR3 sequence (DNA): TGTGCCAGCAGACCACAGAGCTCTGGAAACACCATATATTTT. The gene calls are TRBV28 and TRBJ1-3; D unresolved. Germline CDR1 reads MDHEN; CDR2 reads SYDVKM. This CDR3 is 14 amino acids long. The germline V and J ends were trimmed by 6 bases and 0 bases, with 9 bases remaining between them.

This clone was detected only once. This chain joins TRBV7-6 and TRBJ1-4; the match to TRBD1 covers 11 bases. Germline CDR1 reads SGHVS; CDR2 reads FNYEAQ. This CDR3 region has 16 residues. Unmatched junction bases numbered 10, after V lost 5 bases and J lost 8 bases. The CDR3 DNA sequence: TGTGCCAGCAGCCTTTGGACAGGGGGCGTGGGGGAAAAACTGTTTTTT. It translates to CASSLWTGGVGEKLFF.

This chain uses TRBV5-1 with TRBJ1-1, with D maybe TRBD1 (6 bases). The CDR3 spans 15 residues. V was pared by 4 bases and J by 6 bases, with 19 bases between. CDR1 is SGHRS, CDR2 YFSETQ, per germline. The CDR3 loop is CASSQPTGGYPEAFF. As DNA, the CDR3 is TGCGCCAGCAGCCAACCCACGGGGGGCTACCCTGAAGCTTTCTTT.

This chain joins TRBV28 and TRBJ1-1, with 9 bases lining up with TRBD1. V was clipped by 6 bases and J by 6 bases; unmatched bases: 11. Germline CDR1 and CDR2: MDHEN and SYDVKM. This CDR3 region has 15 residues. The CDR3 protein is CASRTGGLLRAEAFF. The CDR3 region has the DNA TGTGCCAGCAGAACAGGGGGCCTTTTAAGAGCTGAAGCTTTCTTT.

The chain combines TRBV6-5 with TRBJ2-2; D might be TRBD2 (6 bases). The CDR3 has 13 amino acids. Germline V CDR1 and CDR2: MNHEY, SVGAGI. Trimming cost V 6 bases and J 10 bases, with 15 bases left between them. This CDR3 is CASRGSGGKELFF. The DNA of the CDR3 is TGTGCCAGCAGGGGTAGTGGGGGGAAGGAGCTGTTTTTT.

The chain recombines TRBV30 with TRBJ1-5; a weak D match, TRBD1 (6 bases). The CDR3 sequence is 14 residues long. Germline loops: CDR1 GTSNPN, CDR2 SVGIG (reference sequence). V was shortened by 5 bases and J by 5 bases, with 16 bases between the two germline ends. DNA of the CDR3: TGTGCCTGGGGGACGGGACACCTAGATCAGCCCCAGCATTTT. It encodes CAWGTGHLDQPQHF.

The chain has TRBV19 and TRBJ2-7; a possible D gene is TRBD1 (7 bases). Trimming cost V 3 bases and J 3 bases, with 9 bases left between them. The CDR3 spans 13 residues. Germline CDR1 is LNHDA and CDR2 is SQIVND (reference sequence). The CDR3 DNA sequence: TGTGCCAGTAGTATCCAGGGGGGCTACGAGCAGTACTTC. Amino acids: CASSIQGGYEQYF.

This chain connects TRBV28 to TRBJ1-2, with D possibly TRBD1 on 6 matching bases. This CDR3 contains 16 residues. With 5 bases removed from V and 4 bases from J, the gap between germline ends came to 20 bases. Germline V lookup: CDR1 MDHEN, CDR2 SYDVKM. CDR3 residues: CASSAPPGVGSYGYTF. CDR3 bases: TGTGCCAGCAGTGCCCCCCCAGGGGTGGGAAGCTATGGCTACACCTTC.

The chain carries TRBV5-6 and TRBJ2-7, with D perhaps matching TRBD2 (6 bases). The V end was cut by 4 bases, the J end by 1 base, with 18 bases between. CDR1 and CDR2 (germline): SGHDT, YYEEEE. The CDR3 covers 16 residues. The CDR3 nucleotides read TGTGCCAGCAGCCATCGACTAGGACATCAGTCCTACGAGCAGTACTTC. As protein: CASSHRLGHQSYEQYF.

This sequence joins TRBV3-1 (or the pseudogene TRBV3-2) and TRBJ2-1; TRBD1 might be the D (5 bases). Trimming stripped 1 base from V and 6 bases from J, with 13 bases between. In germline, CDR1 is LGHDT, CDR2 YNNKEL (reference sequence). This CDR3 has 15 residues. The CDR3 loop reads CASSQGWQGSNEQFF. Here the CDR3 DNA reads TGTGCCAGCAGCCAAGGGTGGCAGGGAAGCAATGAGCAGTTCTTC.

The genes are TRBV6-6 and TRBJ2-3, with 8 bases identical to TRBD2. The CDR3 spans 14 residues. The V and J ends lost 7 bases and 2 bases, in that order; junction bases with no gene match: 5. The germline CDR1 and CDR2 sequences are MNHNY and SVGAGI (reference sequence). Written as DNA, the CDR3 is TGTGCCAGCAAGCGGGGGACCAACACAGATACGCAGTATTTT. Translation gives CASKRGTNTDTQYF.

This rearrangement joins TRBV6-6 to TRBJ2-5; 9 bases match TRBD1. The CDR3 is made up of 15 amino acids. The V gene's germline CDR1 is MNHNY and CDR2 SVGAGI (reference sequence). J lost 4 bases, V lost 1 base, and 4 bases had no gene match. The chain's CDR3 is CASSYYRGRAETQYF. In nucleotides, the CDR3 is TGTGCCAGCAGTTACTACAGGGGGCGCGCAGAGACCCAGTACTTC.

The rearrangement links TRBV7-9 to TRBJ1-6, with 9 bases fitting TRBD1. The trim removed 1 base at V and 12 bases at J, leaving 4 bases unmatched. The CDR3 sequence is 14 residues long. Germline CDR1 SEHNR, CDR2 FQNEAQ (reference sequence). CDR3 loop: CASSLEGQGEPLHF. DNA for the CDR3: TGTGCCAGCAGCTTAGAGGGACAGGGTGAACCCCTCCACTTT.

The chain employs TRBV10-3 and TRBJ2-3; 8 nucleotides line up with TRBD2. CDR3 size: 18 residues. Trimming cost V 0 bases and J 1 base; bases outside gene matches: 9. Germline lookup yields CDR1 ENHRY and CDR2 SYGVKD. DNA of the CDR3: TGTGCCATCAGTGAGTCGATTGGTAGCGGGGCGGGCACAGATACGCAGTATTTT. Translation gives CAISESIGSGAGTDTQYF.

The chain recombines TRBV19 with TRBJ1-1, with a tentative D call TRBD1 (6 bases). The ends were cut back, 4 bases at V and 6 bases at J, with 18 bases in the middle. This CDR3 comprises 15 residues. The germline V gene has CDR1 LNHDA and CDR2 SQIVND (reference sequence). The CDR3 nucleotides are TGTGCCAGTAGTAATTGGTTCGACAGGCGGCCTGAAGCTTTCTTT. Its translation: CASSNWFDRRPEAFF.

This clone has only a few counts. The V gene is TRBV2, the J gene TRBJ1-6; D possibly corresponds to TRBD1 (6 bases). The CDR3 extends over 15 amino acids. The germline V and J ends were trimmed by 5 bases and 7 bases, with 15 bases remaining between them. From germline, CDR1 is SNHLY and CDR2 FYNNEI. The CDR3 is CASSKVAQGNSPLHF. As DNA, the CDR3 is TGTGCCAGCAGTAAGGTGGCCCAGGGGAATTCACCCCTCCACTTT.

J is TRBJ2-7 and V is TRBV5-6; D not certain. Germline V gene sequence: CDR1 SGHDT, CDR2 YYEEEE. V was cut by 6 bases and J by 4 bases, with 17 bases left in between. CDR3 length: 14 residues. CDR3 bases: TGTGCCAGCACCCGCGGAGCTGTCCCGTACGAGCAGTACTTC. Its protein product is CASTRGAVPYEQYF.

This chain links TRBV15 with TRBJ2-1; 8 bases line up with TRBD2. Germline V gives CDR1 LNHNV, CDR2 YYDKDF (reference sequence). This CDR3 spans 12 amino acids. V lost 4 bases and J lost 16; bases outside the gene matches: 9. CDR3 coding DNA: TGTGCCACCAGCAATAAAGACGGGGGGGCCTTCTTC. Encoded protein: CATSNKDGGAFF.

The CDR3 reads CASSFGGTEAFF. The CDR3, as DNA: TGTGCCAGCAGTTTTGGAGGAACTGAAGCTTTCTTT. The genes are TRBV12-3 or TRBV12-4 and TRBJ1-1; D remains unclear. Trimming removed 3 bases at V and 5 bases at J, with 7 bases between. The CDR3 is 12 amino acids.

In nucleotides, the CDR3 is TGTGCCAGCAGTTCAGGGACTAGCGGGGGGCGGACCCAGTACTTC. This encodes CASSSGTSGGRTQYF. This sequence joins TRBV28 and TRBJ2-5; 15 bases map to TRBD2. Germline V CDR1 and CDR2: MDHEN, SYDVKM. J was trimmed by 7 bases and V by 4 bases; bases with no gene match: 4. CDR3 size: 15 residues.

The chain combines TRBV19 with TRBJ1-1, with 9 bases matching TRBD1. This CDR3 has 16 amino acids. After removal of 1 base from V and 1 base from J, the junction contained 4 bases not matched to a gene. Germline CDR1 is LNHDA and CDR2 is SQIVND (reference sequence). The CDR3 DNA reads TGTGCCAGTAGTATAGGGACAGGGGCCCCGAACACTGAAGCTTTCTTT. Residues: CASSIGTGAPNTEAFF.

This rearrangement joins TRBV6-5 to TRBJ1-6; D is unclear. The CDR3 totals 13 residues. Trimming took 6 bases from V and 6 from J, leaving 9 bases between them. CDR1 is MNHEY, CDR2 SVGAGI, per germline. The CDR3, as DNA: TGTGCCAGCAGATCCGGGATTAATTCACCCCTCCACTTT. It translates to CASRSGINSPLHF.

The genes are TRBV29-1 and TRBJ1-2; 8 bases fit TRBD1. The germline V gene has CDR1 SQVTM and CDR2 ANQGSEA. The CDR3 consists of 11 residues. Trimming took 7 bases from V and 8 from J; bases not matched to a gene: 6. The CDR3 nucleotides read TGCAGCGGACAGACAGGGGACGGCTACACCTTC. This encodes CSGQTGDGYTF.

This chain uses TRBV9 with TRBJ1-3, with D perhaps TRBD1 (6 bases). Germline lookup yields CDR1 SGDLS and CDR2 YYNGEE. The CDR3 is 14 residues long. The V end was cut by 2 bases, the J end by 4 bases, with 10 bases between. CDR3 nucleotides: TGTGCCAGCAGCGTGGGGGGGCTCGGAAACACCATATATTTT. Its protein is CASSVGGLGNTIYF. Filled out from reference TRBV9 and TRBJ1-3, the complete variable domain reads DSGVTQTPKHLITATGQRVTLRCSPRSGDLSVYWYQQSLDQGLQFLIQYYNGEERAKGNILERFSAQQFPDLHSELNLSSLELGDSALYFCASSVGGLGNTIYFGEGSWLTVV.

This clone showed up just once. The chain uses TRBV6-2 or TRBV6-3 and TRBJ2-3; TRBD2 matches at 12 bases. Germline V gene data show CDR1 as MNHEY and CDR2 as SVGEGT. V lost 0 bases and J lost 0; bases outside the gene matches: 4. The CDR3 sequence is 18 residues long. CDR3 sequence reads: CASSYSLAGGASTDTQYF. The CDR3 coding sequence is TGTGCCAGCAGTTACTCACTAGCGGGGGGCGCTAGCACAGATACGCAGTATTTT.